In its sample, the clone carrying this TCR beta chain was seen once. Its target is not known. The use of a sample-barcoded 5' primer and a J-beta primer mix characterized a second PCR of 7 to 11 cycles. There were at least 3 million CDR3-containing paired-end reads obtained from each sample. TCRdb reprocessed the 5' RACE reads with MiXCR, giving one entry per CDR3 protein. Among approximately 1,700,000 distinct CDR3 sequences, approximately 40% were seen once, and the ten largest hold around 23%. Germline-derived CDR1 and CDR2 are LNHDA and SQIVND (reference sequence). This CDR3 comprises 14 residues. V shed 10 bases, J shed 5 bases, and the junction held 13 bases outside the gene matches. This sample was taken from a study of blood T cells in healthy people across ages. Overall study results and limits: Roughly linear declines in TCR beta diversity per million T cells occurred with age.

Caucasian, healthy and from Russia, the donors were aged between about 6 and 90. This sequence was found in a human donor in good health. V usage is TRBV19 and J usage is TRBJ1-1, with 7 bases identical to TRBD1. The sequencing sample was made of blood. The chain's CDR3 is CATFGTGEGTEAFF. As DNA, the CDR3 is TGTGCCACCTTCGGAACAGGGGAGGGGACTGAAGCTTTCTTT.